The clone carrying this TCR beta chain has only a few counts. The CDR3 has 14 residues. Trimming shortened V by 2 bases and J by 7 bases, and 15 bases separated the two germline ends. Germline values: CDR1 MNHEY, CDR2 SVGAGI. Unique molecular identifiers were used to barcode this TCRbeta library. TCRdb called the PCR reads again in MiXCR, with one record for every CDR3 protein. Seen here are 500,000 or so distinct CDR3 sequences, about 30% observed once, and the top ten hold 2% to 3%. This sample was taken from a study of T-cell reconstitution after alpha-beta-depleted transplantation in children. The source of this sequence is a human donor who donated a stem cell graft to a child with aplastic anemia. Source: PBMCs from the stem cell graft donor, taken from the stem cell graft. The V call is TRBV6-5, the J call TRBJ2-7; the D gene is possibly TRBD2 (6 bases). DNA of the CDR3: TGTGCCAGCAGTTACACCACGGGACTCACGGAGCAGTACTTC. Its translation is CASSYTTGLTEQYF.